This T cell receptor (beta chain) was recorded in a study of CD8+ T cells in alopecia areata. Points from the study as a whole: Patients showed less clear TCR sequence sharing than mice, possibly partly because of HLA diversity. Scalp sample sequencing also detects resident alphabeta T cells of normal skin.

Germline loops: CDR1 NSQYPW, CDR2 LRSPGD (reference sequence). The CDR3 covers 14 residues. Cutaneous lymph nodes were pooled and cells sorted by CD4, CD8alpha, NKG2D, NKG2ACE and more. Worth noting for this clone: Antigen specificity is unknown. Gene names refer to mouse genes. The CDR3 extends 4 residues past the end of the read, so its final part is completed from the germline J gene. In the same sample, other DNA sequences code for this CDR3.

As the sequencing template, cDNA was produced by extracting RNA and reverse transcribing it. Measured with immunoSEQ multiplex PCR; TCRdb has only the in-frame clones, and not every one. The repertoire yields 200,000 to 300,000 clones, none seen only once; the top ten contain 1.2%. The V call is TRBV1, the J call TRBJ2-1, with 10 positions matching TRBD1. Sequencing was done on a sample of CD4+ T cells sorted from a lymph node. The sequence derives from a C3H/HeJ mouse with alopecia areata. The strain bears MHC haplotype H2-k. CDR3 residues: CTCSAPGQGAEQFF. The part of the CDR3 DNA that was read is TGCACCTGCAGTGCACCGGGACAGGGGGCT. The entire variable domain, with the rest obtained from reference TRBV1 and TRBJ2-1, is as follows: VTLLEQNPRWRLVPRGQAVNLRCILKNSQYPWMSWYQQDLQKQLQWLFTLRSPGDKEVKSLPGADYLATRVTDTELRLQVANMSQGRTLYCTCSAPGQGAEQFFGPGTRLTVL.